The 11 T cell receptor beta chains below all came from one sample that was sequenced in a study of shared clonotypes between healthy human individuals. The method was immunoSEQ multiplex PCR; TCRdb's version includes in-frame clones alone and lacks a portion of them. The sample gives 90,000 to 100,000 clones, 40% to 55% of which show up once; less than 15% is in the top ten. Sequenced: PBMCs. The receptors were sampled from a woman aged 40 to 55 in good health. Some clones in this sample may be carry-over from other donors' samples.

The V and J genes are TRBV5-1 and TRBJ2-3; maybe TRBD1 (5 bases). Trimming removed 0 bases at V and 6 bases at J, with 8 bases between. The germline CDR1 and CDR2 sequences are SGHRS and YFSETQ. CDR3 length: 13 amino acids. This CDR3 reads CASSLADTDTQYF. CDR3 nucleotides: TGCGCCAGCAGCTTGGCGGACACCGATACGCAGTATTTT.

J is TRBJ2-2 and V is TRBV30, with D perhaps matching TRBD2 (6 bases). Germline V gene sequence: CDR1 GTSNPN, CDR2 SVGIG (reference sequence). With 7 bases removed from V and 1 base from J, the gap between germline ends came to 16 bases. The CDR3 contains 15 residues. The CDR3 loop reads CALGRRRGNTGELFF. In DNA, the CDR3 is TGTGCCTTGGGCCGGAGGCGGGGGAACACCGGGGAGCTGTTTTTT.

This clone showed up many times. The V and J genes are TRBV6-1 and TRBJ2-7; D assignment may be TRBD1 or TRBD2 (5 bases each). CDR3 length: 14 residues. Trimming left V 4 bases short and J 2 bases short, with 12 bases between. CDR1 is MNHNS and CDR2 is SASEGT in the germline V gene. The CDR3 nucleotides are TGTGCCAGCAGTGCGGCGAGGGGAACCTACGAGCAGTACTTC. It is translated as CASSAARGTYEQYF.

The sample holds a few counts of this clone. The rearrangement links TRBV18 to TRBJ2-3; possibly TRBD2 for D (5 bases). Trimming cost V 2 bases and J 0 bases, with 12 bases left between them. Looked up from germline, CDR1 is KGHSH and CDR2 is LQKENI. The CDR3 totals 16 residues. The CDR3 nucleotides are TGTGCCAGCTCACCAAGGGCTAGCCGAAGCACAGATACGCAGTATTTT. Translation gives CASSPRASRSTDTQYF.

For this clone: It differs at one base from a far larger clone, so likely a read error. V gene TRBV20-1 combines with J gene TRBJ2-1; TRBD2 is a possible D gene (5 bases). Trimming removed 3 bases from V and 9 bases from J, with 9 bases in between. This CDR3 spans 11 amino acids. Germline assignment: CDR1 DFQATT and CDR2 SNEGSKA (reference sequence). For the CDR3, the DNA is TGCAGTGCTAGCGAGCGGCGTGAGCAGTTCTTC. Residues: CSASERREQFF.

This clone was counted once. The chain recombines TRBV28 with TRBJ2-1; maybe TRBD1 (6 bases). V was cut by 7 bases and J by 9 bases, with 10 bases left in between. CDR3 length: 11 amino acids. In germline, CDR1 is MDHEN, CDR2 SYDVKM. The CDR3 loop is CASTDRIEQFF. CDR3 nucleotides: TGTGCCAGCACCGACAGGATTGAGCAGTTCTTC.

The table lists this clone with a count of one. The V and J genes are TRBV30 and TRBJ1-3; D unclear. The CDR3 sequence is 13 residues long. V was clipped by 1 base and J by 4 bases, with 8 bases between them. Germline assignment: CDR1 GTSNPN and CDR2 SVGIG (reference sequence). CDR3 bases: TGTGCCTGGAGTGAGGGTCCGGGAAACACCATATATTTT. Its protein is CAWSEGPGNTIYF.

This clone was observed a few times. The V call is TRBV11-2, the J call TRBJ1-1; TRBD1 might be the D (6 bases). Germline V CDR1 and CDR2: SGHAT, FQNNGV. Trimming stripped 3 bases from V and 2 bases from J, with 7 bases between. This CDR3 has 13 residues. CDR3: CASSFRGNTEAFF. CDR3 bases: TGTGCCAGCAGCTTCAGGGGTAACACTGAAGCTTTCTTT.

The chain has TRBV18 and TRBJ2-5; TRBD2 matches at 9 bases. The J call may be incorrect, as the DNA end agrees better with TRBJ2-7. Per germline, CDR1 KGHSH and CDR2 LQKENI. CDR3 length: 15 residues. The CDR3 here is CASSSLSGSSYEQYF. The CDR3 bases are TGTGCCAGCTCATCCCTTAGCGGGAGCTCCTACGAGCAGTACTTC.

This chain connects TRBV7-9 to TRBJ1-5; 8 bases are a match to TRBD1. CDR3 length: 16 residues. Germline V gene lookup returns CDR1 SEHNR and CDR2 FQNEAQ (reference sequence). V trimming: 1 base; J trimming: 2 bases; junction bases outside the gene matches: 4. The CDR3 region is CASSLGTGYGNQPQHF. CDR3 bases: TGTGCCAGCAGCTTAGGGACAGGGTACGGCAATCAGCCCCAGCATTTT.

This clone showed up many times. The chain couples TRBV5-4 to TRBJ1-2; no clear D gene. CDR3 length: 13 residues. The germline V gene has CDR1 SGHNT and CDR2 YYREEE (reference sequence). V dropped 6 bases and J dropped 4 bases, with 13 bases sitting between them. CDR3 nucleotides: TGTGCCAGCACGGCAGCCTGGGGCTATGGCTACACCTTC. Encoded protein: CASTAAWGYGYTF.